A selection of T cell receptor beta chains follows, all from one sample in a study of T cell responses to AZD1222 COVID-19 vaccine. Sequencing was performed with immunoSEQ multiplex PCR; in TCRdb, only in-frame clones are kept and a portion is missing. The repertoire holds more than 100,000 clones, with approximately 88% as singletons. Material: peripheral blood, obtained on day 0 of AZD1222 vaccination. The origin of the receptors is an adult in good health. Each CDR3 is given with its conserved first and last residue. The D gene is left open where the match is weak. Clone size is not always given. Where it is, it says once, few, many or a class for expanded clones.

>once|-|TRBV5-4|TRBJ2-1
TGTGCCAGCAGCACCAGGTCAGGACGCTCCTACAATGAGCAGTTCTTC
CASSTRSGRSYNEQFF
>-|-|TRBV11-2|TRBJ1-1
TGTGCCAGCAGCTTAGACAGGGGCGCCCTTATGAACACTGAAGCTTTCTTT
CASSLDRGALMNTEAFF
>-|-|TRBV6-5|TRBJ1-3
TGTGCCAGTACTGGGGGGTCTGGAAACACCATATATTTT
CASTGGSGNTIYF
>few|-|TRBV25-1|TRBJ1-4
TGTGCCAGCAGTGAATGGGGGGGCAAAAAACTGTTTTTT
CASSEWGGKKLFF
>-|-|TRBV3-1/TRBV3-2|TRBJ1-2
TGTGCCAGCAGCCAAGGGGGGTTTTATGGCTACACCTTC
CASSQGGFYGYTF
>-|-|TRBV4-1|TRBJ1-1
TGCGCCAGCAGCCAAGATAGGACAGCGAACACTGAAGCTTTCTTT
CASSQDRTANTEAFF
>-|-|TRBV28|TRBJ1-4
TGTGCCAGCAGTCTTGGGCAGGGCGCAACTAATGAAAAACTGTTTTTT
CASSLGQGATNEKLFF
>-|-|TRBV5-5|TRBJ2-4
TGTGCCAGCAGCTTGTCGTCAGGGGAAGCCAAAAACATTCAGTACTTC
CASSLSSGEAKNIQYF
>-|-|TRBV6-5|TRBJ2-3
TGTGCCAGCAGTTACTCGAATCTCCAGTATTTT
CASSYSNLQYF
>few|-|TRBV4-1|TRBJ1-5
TGCGCCAGCAGCCAAGGCGAGACAGGAAATCAGCCCCAGCATTTT
CASSQGETGNQPQHF
>-|-|TRBV6-5|TRBJ2-7
TGTGCCAGCAGTTACTCGGGCAGCTCCTACGAGCAGTACTTC
CASSYSGSSYEQYF
>-|-|TRBV7-9|TRBJ2-3
TGTGCCAGCAGCCGGGACAGCACAGATACGCAGTATTTT
CASSRDSTDTQYF
>-|-|TRBV7-9|TRBJ2-6
TGTGCCAGCACGCCCTCTGGGGCCAACGTCCTGACTTTC
CASTPSGANVLTF
>-|TRBD1|TRBV5-6|TRBJ1-2
TGTGCCAGCAGGAAACCCGGGACAGGGGGTTTATTTAACTATGGCTACACCTTC
CASRKPGTGGLFNYGYTF
>-|TRBD2|TRBV4-1|TRBJ2-5
TGCGCCAGCAGCCTCCATACTAGCGGGGGAGAGACCCAGTACTTC
CASSLHTSGGETQYF
>-|TRBD2|TRBV7-2|TRBJ2-3
TGTGCCAGCAGCAATAGCGGGAGGGCCGATACGCAGTATTTT
CASSNSGRADTQYF
>few|TRBD1|TRBV6-5|TRBJ1-5
TGTGCCAGCCGGGGGACAGGCCTCCTTAATCAGCCCCAGCATTTT
CASRGTGLLNQPQHF
>-|-|TRBV6-4|TRBJ2-3
TGTGCCAGCGCCCGTCCCCTTTTCCGCACAGATACGCAGTATTTT
CASARPLFRTDTQYF
>-|-|TRBV7-2|TRBJ2-3
TGTGCCAGCAGCACCCACTTGGGGCGCGGCACAGATACGCAGTATTTT
CASSTHLGRGTDTQYF
>-|-|TRBV3-1/TRBV3-2|TRBJ1-4
TGTGCCAGCAGACCGCAGGGAATCAATGAAAAACTGTTTTTT
CASRPQGINEKLFF